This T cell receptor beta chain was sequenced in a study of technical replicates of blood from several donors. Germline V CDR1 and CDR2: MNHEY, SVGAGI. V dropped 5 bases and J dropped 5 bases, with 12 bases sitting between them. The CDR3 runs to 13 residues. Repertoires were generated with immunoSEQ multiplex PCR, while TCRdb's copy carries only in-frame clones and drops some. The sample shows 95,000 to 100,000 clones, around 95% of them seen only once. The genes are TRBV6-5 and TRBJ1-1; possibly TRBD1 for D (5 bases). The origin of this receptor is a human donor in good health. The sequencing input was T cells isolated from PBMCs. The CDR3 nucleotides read TGTGCCAGCAGTCGTGACAGACCTACTGAAGCTTTCTTT. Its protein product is CASSRDRPTEAFF.